This paragraph reports one T cell receptor beta chain. Its antigen is still unknown. No base-level quality is on record; no much larger clone is a single base apart. This specimen belongs to a study of CD8 T cells in Susac syndrome (dated by TCRdb to the late 2010s). About the full investigation: Repertoire sequencing was used to test whether CD8+ T cell activation and differentiation in Susac syndrome was antigen driven. The study compared CD8+ T cell repertoire clonality among approximately twelve healthy donors, around 14 Susac syndrome patients and 15 multiple sclerosis patients.

What the authors observed across the whole study: The TCR sequencing and HLA analysis was acknowledged to have included a relatively small number of individuals.

Trimming takes 1 base from V and 8 bases from J, and the germline ends sit 3 bases apart. Reading the germline V gene (reference sequence) gives CDR1 LNHNV and CDR2 YYDKDF. The CDR3 measures 11 amino acids from cysteine to phenylalanine. Of all the DNA, just the CDR3 is kept, 33 bases in frame from base 1. RNA was extracted using the RNeasy kit, and about 0.5 to 1 ug of the RNA was reverse transcribed with random hexamers. The immunoSEQ multiplex PCR assay, which covers 54 Vbeta and 13 Jbeta segments, was used to amplify TCR beta CDR3 regions. Bias from PCR amplification was corrected by using a synthetic template baseline for primer optimization and for computational correction. On the study's bioinformatics: Reads were annotated to V, D and J genes according to IMGT and were analyzed with immunoSEQ Analyzer, with only productive sequences retained. Clonality was calculated as one minus the Shannon entropy normalized by log2 of the number of productive unique sequences. For each patient and control, public and private clones were evaluated among the 100 most prevalent clones. Susac-specific clones were defined as absent from healthy and MS cohorts, around 1,000 published viral clones and other ImmuneACCESS disease sequences. TCRdb reprocessing: public reads trimmed at Q25 with fastp, clones called with MiXCR, in-frame beta chains kept. Each CDR3 protein appears once, grouped with its most common genes and DNA. TCRdb's processing, not the authors', yielded these V and J calls. This sample holds hundreds of thousands of distinct CDR3 sequences; about 94% were observed only once. About 0.13% of the sample is in the top ten clones.

Peripheral blood CD8+ and CD4+ T cells from healthy donors, Susac syndrome patients and multiple sclerosis patients were profiled using high-throughput TCR beta sequencing. The multiple sclerosis controls were treatment-naive patients whose relapsing-remitting disease, either stable or active, fulfilled the revised McDonald criteria. Bulk CD8+ and CD4+ T cells were purified by magnetic negative isolation, while CD8+ TEMRA cells were enriched using FACS. Blood was collected in EDTA tubes and processed within 24 hours, with PBMCs isolated through density gradient centrifugation. PBMCs intended for TCR sequencing were cryopreserved in liquid nitrogen and thawed later in a water bath at 37 degrees C. A purity of at least 90% was achieved for sorted or isolated CD4+, CD8+ and CD8+ TEMRA cells.

Source material: CD8+ T cells from PBMCs. The sequence joins TRBV15 to TRBJ2-1; there is no confident call for the D gene. The receptor comes from a human donor with multiple sclerosis. The bases are TGTGCCACCAGCAGAGGCGATGAGCAGTTCTTC. Its coded protein is CATSRGDEQFF.